These 17 T cell receptor beta chains were all obtained from the same sample, sequenced in a study of blood T cell repertoires in COVID-19. Sequencing was performed with immunoSEQ multiplex PCR; in TCRdb, only in-frame clones are kept and a portion is missing. Of 200,000 to 300,000 clones detected, 86% appear once; the ten largest clones hold nearly 2%. The sequenced sample was peripheral blood. All receptors derive from a man between 25 and 39 years old with active or convalescent COVID-19.

The J gene is TRBJ2-7, the V gene TRBV12-3 or TRBV12-4; D may be TRBD2 (5 bases). The germline V and J ends were trimmed by 5 bases and 3 bases, with 11 bases remaining between them. The length of the CDR3 is 13 residues. CDR3 amino acids: CASSGRGVYEQYF. DNA of the CDR3: TGTGCCAGCAGTGGACGGGGAGTCTACGAGCAGTACTTC.

This sequence joins TRBV7-9 and TRBJ1-1; no firm D call. Germline assignment: CDR1 SEHNR and CDR2 FQNEAQ (reference sequence). Trimming pared 1 base from V and 6 bases from J, leaving 12 bases between. The CDR3 extends over 14 amino acids. The CDR3 reads CASSLGALAAEAFF. The DNA for the CDR3 is TGTGCCAGCAGCTTAGGAGCACTGGCGGCTGAAGCTTTCTTT.

The table lists this clone with a count of one. The CDR3 spells CASSKNTGDNTGELFF. CDR3 in DNA: TGTGCCAGCTCCAAAAACACAGGGGATAACACCGGGGAGCTGTTTTTT. The V gene is TRBV18, the J gene TRBJ2-2, with 7 bases aligning to TRBD1. Germline values: CDR1 KGHSH, CDR2 LQKENI. The CDR3 runs to 16 residues. J lost 2 bases, V lost 6 bases, and 9 bases had no gene match.

The V call is TRBV30, the J call TRBJ1-2; weak D call: TRBD1 (6 bases). Germline V lookup: CDR1 GTSNPN, CDR2 SVGIG (reference sequence). V was trimmed by 8 bases and J by 1 base, leaving 11 bases between them. This CDR3 comprises 12 residues. The CDR3 loop reads CAREDSNYGYTF. The CDR3 region has the DNA TGTGCCCGGGAGGACAGTAACTATGGCTACACCTTC.

The CDR3 nucleotides read TGTGCCAGCAGCCACACCTGGGACAGGGGTCGTACGCAGTATTTT. It yields the protein CASSHTWDRGRTQYF. The chain couples TRBV6-5 to TRBJ2-3, with TRBD1 identical over 10 bases. Germline-derived CDR1 and CDR2 are MNHEY and SVGAGI. V lost 6 bases to trimming and J lost 8 bases; unmatched junction nucleotides: 11. CDR3 length: 15 residues.

The V call is TRBV2, the J call TRBJ1-2; D possibly corresponds to TRBD1 (6 bases). Germline-derived CDR1 and CDR2 are SNHLY and FYNNEI. The CDR3 contains 13 residues. V was clipped by 7 bases and J by 2 bases, with 11 bases between them. CDR3 bases: TGTGCCAGCACCACGACAGGAAACTATGGCTACACCTTC. Translation gives CASTTTGNYGYTF.

The table lists this clone with a count of one. The chain employs TRBV7-8 and TRBJ2-4; D is undetermined. V was pared by 0 bases and J by 1 base, with 13 bases between. The germline V gene encodes CDR1 SGHVS and CDR2 FQNEAQ. The CDR3 consists of 17 residues. DNA for the CDR3: TGTGCCAGCAGCTTAGCGTGGCCGGCAGGCGCCAAAAACATTCAGTACTTC. As protein: CASSLAWPAGAKNIQYF.

The chain joins TRBV27 to TRBJ1-6; no reliable D call. In germline, CDR1 is MNHEY, CDR2 SMNVEV (reference sequence). CDR3 size: 17 residues. With 0 bases removed from V and 7 bases from J, the gap between germline ends came to 16 bases. This chain's CDR3 is CASSLSQAHLVNSPLHF. For the CDR3, the DNA is TGTGCCAGCAGTTTATCTCAGGCCCACCTGGTGAATTCACCCCTCCACTTT.

CDR3 residues: CASSLNRGDGTQYF. The DNA for the CDR3 is TGTGCCAGCAGTTTAAACAGGGGAGATGGGACGCAGTATTTT. The chain employs TRBV27 and TRBJ2-3; 7 nucleotides align to TRBD1. V trimming: 2 bases; J trimming: 9 bases; junction bases outside the gene matches: 8. The CDR3 contains 14 residues. CDR1 is MNHEY and CDR2 is SMNVEV in the germline V gene (reference sequence).

V and J are TRBV6-5 and TRBJ1-1, with unresolved D. CDR1 MNHEY and CDR2 SVGAGI come from the germline V gene. The CDR3 has 12 residues. V lost 10 bases and J 6 bases, leaving 15 bases between the germline ends. The CDR3 DNA sequence: TGTGCCACCCGAACACGGGAGCCTGAAGCTTTCTTT. It is translated as CATRTREPEAFF.

J is TRBJ2-1 and V is TRBV11-2; 8 bases map to TRBD2. The V gene's germline CDR1 is SGHAT and CDR2 FQNNGV. Unmatched junction bases numbered 12, after V lost 5 bases and J lost 0 bases. CDR3 length: 18 amino acids. The CDR3 sequence is CASSPVGGGPSSYNEQFF. DNA for the CDR3: TGTGCCAGCAGCCCGGTGGGCGGGGGGCCAAGCTCCTACAATGAGCAGTTCTTC.

The chain uses TRBV7-6 and TRBJ2-2; 8 bases agree with TRBD2. Germline V gene sequence: CDR1 SGHVS, CDR2 FNYEAQ. This CDR3 has 19 amino acids. V trimming: 3 bases; J trimming: 1 base; junction bases outside the gene matches: 13. CDR3 sequence: CASSLRPPAGVKNTGELFF. The CDR3 DNA reads TGTGCCAGCAGCTTGCGACCCCCAGCGGGGGTGAAGAACACCGGGGAGCTGTTTTTT.

The chain couples TRBV19 to TRBJ2-3; 10 nucleotides match TRBD2. V shed 4 bases, J shed 2 bases, and the junction held 3 bases outside the gene matches. In germline, CDR1 is LNHDA, CDR2 SQIVND (reference sequence). CDR3 size: 15 residues. The CDR3 region is CASSTLAGHTDTQYF. In nucleotides, the CDR3 is TGTGCCAGTAGTACACTAGCGGGGCACACAGATACGCAGTATTTT.

This chain joins TRBV20-1 and TRBJ2-1; possibly TRBD2 for D (5 bases). The V gene lost 6 bases and the J gene lost 3 bases, with 6 bases spanning the gap. The V gene's germline CDR1 is DFQATT and CDR2 SNEGSKA (reference sequence). The CDR3 runs to 11 residues. CDR3: CSASGYNEQFF. For the CDR3, the DNA is TGCAGTGCGAGCGGCTACAATGAGCAGTTCTTC.

The rearrangement joins TRBV29-1 to TRBJ2-5; TRBD2 matches 8 bases. The J segment lost 7 bases and the V segment lost 3 bases, leaving 7 bases of the junction unmatched. CDR1 is SQVTM and CDR2 is ANQGSEA in the germline V gene. The CDR3 spans 13 residues. The CDR3 nucleotides read TGCAGCGTTGAGGAGCGGGGGTTGGGGACCCAGTACTTC. It yields the protein CSVEERGLGTQYF. Together with reference TRBV29-1 and TRBJ2-5, the CDR3 gives the full variable domain: SAVISQKPSRDICQRGTSLTIQCQVDSQVTMMFWYRQQPGQSLTLIATANQGSEATYESGFVIDKFPISRPNLTFSTLTVSNMSPEDSSIYLCSVEERGLGTQYFGPGTRLLVL.

This clone was seen a handful of times. Here the CDR3 DNA reads TGTGCCAGCAGTAGAGCAGGGTATGGCTACACCTTC. Translating it yields CASSRAGYGYTF. The V gene is TRBV27, the J gene TRBJ1-2, with a tentative D call TRBD1 (5 bases). Germline V gene data show CDR1 as MNHEY and CDR2 as SMNVEV (reference sequence). Trimming removed 5 bases from V and 5 bases from J, with 9 bases in between. CDR3 length equals 12 residues.

The rearrangement uses TRBV9 and TRBJ2-7; TRBD1 matches at 9 bases. Germline trimming cut 4 bases from V and 2 bases from J; bases unmatched to any gene: 4. Germline V gives CDR1 SGDLS, CDR2 YYNGEE. The CDR3 consists of 14 residues. As DNA, the CDR3 is TGTGCCAGCAGCCTCCGGGACAGGGCCTACGAGCAGTACTTC. Protein sequence: CASSLRDRAYEQYF.